This TCR beta chain appears in the sequencing data of a study of human T cells and chemical hapten exposure. Background on the study: Slight differences in pooled library volume were the main source of varying TCR yields across samples.

CDR3 length: 15 residues. CDR1 and CDR2 (germline): MNHEY, SVGEGT. V lost 2 bases to trimming and J lost 1 base, with 12 bases between them. Time point in this sample: patch test 2, 6 weeks after DPC sensitization. Noted treatment: therapeutic diphenylcyclopropenone sensitization with weekly scalp DPC. MiXCR was run by TCRdb on the RACE reads, yielding one entry per CDR3 protein. The sample contains roughly 100,000 distinct CDR3 sequences, 7% to 10% of which appear only once. The material was whole blood, obtained in connection with sensitization to the hapten diphenylcyclopropenone (DPC). The chain recombines TRBV6-2 or TRBV6-3 with TRBJ2-7; a weak D match, TRBD1 (7 bases). This clonotype was obtained from a woman between 35 and 50 years old with alopecia areata. Some clones in this sample may be carry-over from other donors' samples. The CDR3 here is CASSYAGQPSYEQYF. CDR3 nucleotide sequence: TGTGCCAGCAGTTACGCGGGACAGCCTTCCTACGAGCAGTACTTC.